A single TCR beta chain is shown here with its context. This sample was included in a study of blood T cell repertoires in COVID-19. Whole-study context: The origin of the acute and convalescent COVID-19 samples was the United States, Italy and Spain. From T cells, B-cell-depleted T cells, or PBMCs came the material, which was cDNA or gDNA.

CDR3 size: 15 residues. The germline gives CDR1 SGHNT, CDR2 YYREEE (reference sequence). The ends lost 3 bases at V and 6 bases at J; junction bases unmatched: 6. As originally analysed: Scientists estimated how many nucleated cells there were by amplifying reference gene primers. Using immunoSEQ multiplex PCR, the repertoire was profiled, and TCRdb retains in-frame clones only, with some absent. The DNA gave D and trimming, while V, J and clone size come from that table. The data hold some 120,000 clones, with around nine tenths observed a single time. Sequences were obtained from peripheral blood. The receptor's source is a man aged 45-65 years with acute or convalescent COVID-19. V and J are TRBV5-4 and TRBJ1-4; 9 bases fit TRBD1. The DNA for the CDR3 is TGTGCCAGCAGCTCAACAGGGGGCGCTGATGAAAAACTGTTTTTT. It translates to CASSSTGGADEKLFF.